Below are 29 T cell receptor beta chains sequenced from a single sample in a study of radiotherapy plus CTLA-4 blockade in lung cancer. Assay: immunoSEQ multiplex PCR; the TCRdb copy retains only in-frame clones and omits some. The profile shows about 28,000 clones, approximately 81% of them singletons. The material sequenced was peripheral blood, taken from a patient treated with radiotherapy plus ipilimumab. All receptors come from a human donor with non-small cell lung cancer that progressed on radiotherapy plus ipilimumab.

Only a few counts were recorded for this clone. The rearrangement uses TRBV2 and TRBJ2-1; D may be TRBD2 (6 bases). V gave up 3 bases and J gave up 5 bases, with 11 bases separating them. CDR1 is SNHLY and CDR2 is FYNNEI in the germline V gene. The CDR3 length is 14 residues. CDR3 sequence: CASSERGLNNEQFF. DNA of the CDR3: TGTGCCAGCAGTGAGAGGGGACTGAACAATGAGCAGTTCTTC.

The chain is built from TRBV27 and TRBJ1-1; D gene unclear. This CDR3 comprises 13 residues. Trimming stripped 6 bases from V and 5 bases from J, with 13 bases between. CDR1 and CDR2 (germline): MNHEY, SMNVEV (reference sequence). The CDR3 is CASRLLTGTEAFF. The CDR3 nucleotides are TGTGCCAGCAGACTGCTGACGGGGACTGAAGCTTTCTTT.

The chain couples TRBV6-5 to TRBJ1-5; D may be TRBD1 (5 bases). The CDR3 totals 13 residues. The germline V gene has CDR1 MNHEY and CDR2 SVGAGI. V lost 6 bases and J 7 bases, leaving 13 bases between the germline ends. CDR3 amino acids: CASRPNRGQPQHF. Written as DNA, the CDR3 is TGTGCCAGCAGACCTAATAGGGGCCAGCCCCAGCATTTT.

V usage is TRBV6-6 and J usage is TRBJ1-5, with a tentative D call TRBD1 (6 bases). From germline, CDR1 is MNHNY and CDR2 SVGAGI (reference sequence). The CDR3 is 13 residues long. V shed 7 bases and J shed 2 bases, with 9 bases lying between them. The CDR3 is CASTAGGNQPQHF. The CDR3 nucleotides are TGTGCCAGCACCGCAGGGGGCAATCAGCCCCAGCATTTT.

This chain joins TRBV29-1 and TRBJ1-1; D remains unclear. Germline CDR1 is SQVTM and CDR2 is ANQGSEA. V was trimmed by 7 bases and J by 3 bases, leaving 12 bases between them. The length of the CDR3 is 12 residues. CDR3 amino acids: CSGRRMDTEAFF. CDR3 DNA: TGCAGCGGGCGCCGGATGGACACTGAAGCTTTCTTT.

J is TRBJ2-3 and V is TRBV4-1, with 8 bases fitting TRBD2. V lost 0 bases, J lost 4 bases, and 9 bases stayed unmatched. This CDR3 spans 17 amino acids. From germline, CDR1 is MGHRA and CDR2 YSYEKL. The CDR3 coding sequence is TGCGCCAGCAGCCAAGAGGGTGGGACTAGGCCAGCAGATACGCAGTATTTT. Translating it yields CASSQEGGTRPADTQYF.

For the CDR3, the DNA is TGCGCCATCTTGAAGCGGGGGGGCCCCGCCGGGGAGCTGTTTTTT. It codes for CAILKRGGPAGELFF. The chain links TRBV10-2 to TRBJ2-2; TRBD2 matches at 10 bases. Germline CDR1 and CDR2: WSHSY and SAAADI. V lost 10 bases to trimming and J lost 6 bases; unmatched junction nucleotides: 11. The CDR3 spans 15 residues.

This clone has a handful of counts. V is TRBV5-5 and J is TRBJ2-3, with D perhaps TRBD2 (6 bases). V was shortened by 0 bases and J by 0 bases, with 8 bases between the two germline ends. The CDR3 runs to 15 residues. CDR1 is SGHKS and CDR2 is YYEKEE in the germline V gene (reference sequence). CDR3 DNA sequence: TGTGCCAGCAGCTTGGTACTAGCTAGCACAGATACGCAGTATTTT. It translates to CASSLVLASTDTQYF.

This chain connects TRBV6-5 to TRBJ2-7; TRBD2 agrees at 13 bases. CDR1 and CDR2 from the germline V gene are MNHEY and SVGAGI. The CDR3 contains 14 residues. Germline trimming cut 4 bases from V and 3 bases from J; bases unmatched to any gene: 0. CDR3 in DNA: TGTGCCAGCAGTTGGACTAGCGGGAGCTACGAGCAGTACTTC. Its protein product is CASSWTSGSYEQYF.

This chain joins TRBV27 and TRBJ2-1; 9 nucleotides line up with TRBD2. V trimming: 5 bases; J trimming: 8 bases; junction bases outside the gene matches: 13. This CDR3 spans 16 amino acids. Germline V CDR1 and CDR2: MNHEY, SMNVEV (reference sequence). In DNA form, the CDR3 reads TGTGCCAGCAGTCTAATTTCCGGGACTAGCAGGCATGAGCAGTTCTTC. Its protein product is CASSLISGTSRHEQFF.

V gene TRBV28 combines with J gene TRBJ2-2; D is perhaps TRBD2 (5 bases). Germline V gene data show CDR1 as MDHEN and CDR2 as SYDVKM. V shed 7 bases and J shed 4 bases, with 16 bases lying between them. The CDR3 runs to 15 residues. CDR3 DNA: TGTGCCAGCACCCCCCCGGACTCAACCACCGGGGAGCTGTTTTTT. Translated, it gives CASTPPDSTTGELFF.

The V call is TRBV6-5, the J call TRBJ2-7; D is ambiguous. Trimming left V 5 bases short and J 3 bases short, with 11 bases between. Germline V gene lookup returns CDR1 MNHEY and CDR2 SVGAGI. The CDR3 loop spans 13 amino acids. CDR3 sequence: CASSVSRNYEQYF. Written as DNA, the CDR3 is TGTGCCAGCAGTGTAAGTAGAAACTACGAGCAGTACTTC.

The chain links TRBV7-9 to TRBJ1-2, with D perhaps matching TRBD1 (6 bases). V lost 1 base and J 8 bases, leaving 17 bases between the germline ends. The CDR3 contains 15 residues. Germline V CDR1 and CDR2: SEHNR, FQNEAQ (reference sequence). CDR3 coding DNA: TGTGCCAGCAGCTTAGGTTCCGGGGGGGCTGAAGGCTACACCTTC. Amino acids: CASSLGSGGAEGYTF.

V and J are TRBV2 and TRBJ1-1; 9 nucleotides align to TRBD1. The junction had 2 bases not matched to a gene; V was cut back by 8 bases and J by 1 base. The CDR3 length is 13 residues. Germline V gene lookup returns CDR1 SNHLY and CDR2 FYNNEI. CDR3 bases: TGTGCCAGCGGACAGGGGAGGAACACTGAAGCTTTCTTT. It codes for CASGQGRNTEAFF.

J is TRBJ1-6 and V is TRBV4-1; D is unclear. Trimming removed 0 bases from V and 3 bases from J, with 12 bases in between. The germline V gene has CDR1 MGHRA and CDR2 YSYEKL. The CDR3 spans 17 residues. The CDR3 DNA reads TGCGCCAGCAGCCAAGATGAGGAATCGAACTATAATTCACCCCTCCACTTT. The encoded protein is CASSQDEESNYNSPLHF.

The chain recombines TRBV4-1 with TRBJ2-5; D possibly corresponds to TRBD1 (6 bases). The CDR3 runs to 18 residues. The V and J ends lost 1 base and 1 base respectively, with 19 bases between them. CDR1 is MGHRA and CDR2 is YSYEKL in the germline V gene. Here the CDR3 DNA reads TGCGCCAGCAGCCAAGTGGGCTCCGGGACACTACTCCAAGAGACCCAGTACTTC. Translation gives CASSQVGSGTLLQETQYF.

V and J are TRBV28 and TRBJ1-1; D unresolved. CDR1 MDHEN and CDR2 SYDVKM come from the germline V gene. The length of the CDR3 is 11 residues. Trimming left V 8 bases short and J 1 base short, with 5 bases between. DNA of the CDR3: TGTGCCAGCGTGACGAACACTGAAGCTTTCTTT. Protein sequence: CASVTNTEAFF. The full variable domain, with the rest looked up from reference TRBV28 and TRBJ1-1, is DVKVTQSSRYLVKRTGEKVFLECVQDMDHENMFWYRQDPGLGLRLIYFSYDVKMKEKGDIPEGYSVSREKKERFSLILESASTNQTSMYLCASVTNTEAFFGQGTRLTVV.

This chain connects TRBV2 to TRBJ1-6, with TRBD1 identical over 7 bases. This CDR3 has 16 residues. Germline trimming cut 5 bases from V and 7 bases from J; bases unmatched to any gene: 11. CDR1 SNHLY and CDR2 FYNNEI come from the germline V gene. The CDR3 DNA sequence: TGTGCCAGCAGTTATCTAGTACAGGGGAGCAATTCACCCCTCCACTTT. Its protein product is CASSYLVQGSNSPLHF.

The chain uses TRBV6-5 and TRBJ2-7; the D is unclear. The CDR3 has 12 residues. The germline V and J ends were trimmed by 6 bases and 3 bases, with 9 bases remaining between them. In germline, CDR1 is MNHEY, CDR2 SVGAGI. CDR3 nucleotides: TGTGCCAGCAGACCGGGCGGCTACGAGCAGTACTTC. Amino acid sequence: CASRPGGYEQYF.

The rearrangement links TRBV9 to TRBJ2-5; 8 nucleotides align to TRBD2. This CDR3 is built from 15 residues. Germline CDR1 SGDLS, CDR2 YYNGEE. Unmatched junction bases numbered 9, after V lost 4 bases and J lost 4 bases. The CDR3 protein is CASSPSGGSGETQYF. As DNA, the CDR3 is TGTGCCAGCAGCCCGAGCGGGGGATCCGGAGAGACCCAGTACTTC.

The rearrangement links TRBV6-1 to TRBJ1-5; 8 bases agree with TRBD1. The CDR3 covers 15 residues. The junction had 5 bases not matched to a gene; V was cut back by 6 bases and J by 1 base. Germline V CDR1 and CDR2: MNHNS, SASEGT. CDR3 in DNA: TGTGCCAGCAGCCAGGGGGCAACGAGCAATCAGCCCCAGCATTTT. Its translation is CASSQGATSNQPQHF.

The DNA of the CDR3 is TGTGCCAGGACTAGCGGGAGCCGTTATGATCCCGGGGAGCTGTTTTTT. This gives the protein CARTSGSRYDPGELFF. The rearrangement joins TRBV19 to TRBJ2-2, with 12 bases aligning to TRBD2. V gave up 9 bases and J gave up 6 bases; unmatched junction bases: 11. The CDR3 has 16 residues. Germline-derived CDR1 and CDR2 are LNHDA and SQIVND (reference sequence).

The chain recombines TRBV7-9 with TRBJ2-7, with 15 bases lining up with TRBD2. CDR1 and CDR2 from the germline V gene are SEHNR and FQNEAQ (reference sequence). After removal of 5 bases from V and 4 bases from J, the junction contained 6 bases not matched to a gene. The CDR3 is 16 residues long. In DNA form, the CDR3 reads TGTGCCAGCAGCCAAGGACTAGCGGGAGGGCCGTACGAGCAGTACTTC. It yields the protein CASSQGLAGGPYEQYF.

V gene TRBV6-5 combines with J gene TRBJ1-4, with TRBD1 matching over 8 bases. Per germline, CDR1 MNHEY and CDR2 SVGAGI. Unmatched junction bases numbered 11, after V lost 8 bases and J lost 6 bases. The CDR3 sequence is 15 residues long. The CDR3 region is CASRDRRKADEKLFF. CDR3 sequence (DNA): TGTGCCAGCCGGGACAGGCGAAAGGCGGATGAAAAACTGTTTTTT.

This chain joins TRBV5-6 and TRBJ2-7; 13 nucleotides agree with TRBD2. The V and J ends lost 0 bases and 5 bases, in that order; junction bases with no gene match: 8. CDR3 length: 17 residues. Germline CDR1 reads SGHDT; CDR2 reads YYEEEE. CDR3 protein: CASSLERTSGRRNEQYF. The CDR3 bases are TGTGCCAGCAGCTTGGAGAGGACTAGCGGGAGAAGGAACGAGCAGTACTTC.

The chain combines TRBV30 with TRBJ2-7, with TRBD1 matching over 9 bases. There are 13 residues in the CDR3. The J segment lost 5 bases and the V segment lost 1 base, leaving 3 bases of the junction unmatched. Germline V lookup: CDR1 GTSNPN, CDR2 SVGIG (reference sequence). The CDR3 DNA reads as TGTGCCTGGAGTGGGGACAGGGCCCACGAGCAGTACTTC. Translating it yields CAWSGDRAHEQYF.

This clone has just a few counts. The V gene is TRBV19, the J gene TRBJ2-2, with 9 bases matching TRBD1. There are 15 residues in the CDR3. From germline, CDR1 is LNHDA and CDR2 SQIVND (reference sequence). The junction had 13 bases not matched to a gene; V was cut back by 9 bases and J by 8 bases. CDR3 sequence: CASTLRDRERGELFF. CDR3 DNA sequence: TGTGCCAGCACTCTTCGGGACAGGGAAAGAGGGGAGCTGTTTTTT. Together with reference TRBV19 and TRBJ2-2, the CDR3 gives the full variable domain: DGGITQSPKYLFRKEGQNVTLSCEQNLNHDAMYWYRQDPGQGLRLIYYSQIVNDFQKGDIAEGYSVSREKKESFPLTVTSAQKNPTAFYLCASTLRDRERGELFFGEGSRLTVL.

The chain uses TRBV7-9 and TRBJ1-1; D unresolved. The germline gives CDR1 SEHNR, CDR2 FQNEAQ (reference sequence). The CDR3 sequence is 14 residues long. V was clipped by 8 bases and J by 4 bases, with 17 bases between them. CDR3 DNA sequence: TGTGCCAGCCGTGTTTCGGGGAGCGTCACTGAAGCTTTCTTT. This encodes CASRVSGSVTEAFF.

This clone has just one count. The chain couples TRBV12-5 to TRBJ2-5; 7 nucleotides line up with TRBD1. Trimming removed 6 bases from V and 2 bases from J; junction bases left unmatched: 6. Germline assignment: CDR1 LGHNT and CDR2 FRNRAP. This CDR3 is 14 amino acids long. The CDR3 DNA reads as TGTGCTAGTGGGCCTGGACAGGAGCAAGAGACCCAGTACTTC. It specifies CASGPGQEQETQYF.